This T cell receptor (beta chain) derives from a study of shared clonotypes between healthy human individuals. This clone was picked up one time. Its cognate antigen is unknown. Different DNA sequences within this sample yield the same CDR3. Study-level points and caveats: It was anticipated that sequencing depth would influence how many clonotypes donors shared. Among several donors, 4.5% to 5.5% of naive CD4 clonotypes were found in common.

Naivety among CD8 cells was defined by CD45RO negativity and positive CCR7 selection, thereby excluding terminally differentiated effector memory CD45RA+ cells. None of the donors, who were healthy HIV-negative adults, had recently had acute infections or vaccinations. Deep-level settings were used for running the assay. Measured with immunoSEQ multiplex PCR; TCRdb has only the in-frame clones, and not every one. Among 2 million to 2.5 million clones, just over 90% were seen once, and the ten largest hold 1.5% to 2%. The sample taken for sequencing was naive CD8+ T cells from PBMCs. This clonotype was sampled from a man between 18 and 29 years old in good health. Some clones in this sample may be carry-over from other donors' samples.

The CDR3 region has the DNA TGTGCCTGGAGTGCGGGGTCCTACGAGCAGTACTTC. It is translated as CAWSAGSYEQYF. The rearrangement uses TRBV30 and TRBJ2-7, with a possible D match to TRBD2 (5 bases). The CDR3 has 12 residues. Deletions cut 1 base from V and 1 base from J, with 5 bases between. Germline assignment: CDR1 GTSNPN and CDR2 SVGIG (reference sequence).